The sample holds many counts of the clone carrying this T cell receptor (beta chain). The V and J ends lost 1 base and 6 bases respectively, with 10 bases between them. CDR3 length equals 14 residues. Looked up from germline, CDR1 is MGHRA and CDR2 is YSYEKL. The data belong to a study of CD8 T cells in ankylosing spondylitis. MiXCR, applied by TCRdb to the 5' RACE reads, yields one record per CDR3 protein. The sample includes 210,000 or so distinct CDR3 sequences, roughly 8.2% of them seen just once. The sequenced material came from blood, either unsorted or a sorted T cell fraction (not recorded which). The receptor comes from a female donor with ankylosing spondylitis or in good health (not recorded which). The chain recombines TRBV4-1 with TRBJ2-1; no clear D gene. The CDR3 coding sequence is TGCGCCAGCAGCCAAGCGCTGCGATTCAATGAGCAGTTCTTC. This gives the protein CASSQALRFNEQFF.